This T cell receptor (beta chain) is from a study of blood T cell repertoires in COVID-19. Across the study: The study drew acute and convalescent COVID-19 samples from the United States, Italy and Spain. Sources were T cells, B-cell-depleted T cells, or PBMCs; the material itself was cDNA or gDNA.

This clone was recorded only once. This CDR3 has 15 amino acids. Trimming removed 5 bases at V and 0 bases at J, with 14 bases between. The germline V gene encodes CDR1 SGHVS and CDR2 FQNEAQ. Methods used by the authors: Nucleated cell counts were estimated from reference gene primer amplification. Sequencing used immunoSEQ multiplex PCR; TCRdb keeps in-frame clones, though not all of them. The DNA gave D and trimming, while V, J and clone size come from that table. Among about 260,000 clones, 88% were seen once, and the ten largest hold less than 5%. This clonotype was obtained from a man aged 60 to 69 who had recovered from COVID-19. Sequencing input: peripheral blood. The chain uses TRBV7-8 and TRBJ2-7; D is uncertain. CDR3 region: CASSPGRQSSYEQYF. CDR3 coding DNA: TGTGCCAGCAGCCCAGGAAGGCAGTCCTCCTACGAGCAGTACTTC.